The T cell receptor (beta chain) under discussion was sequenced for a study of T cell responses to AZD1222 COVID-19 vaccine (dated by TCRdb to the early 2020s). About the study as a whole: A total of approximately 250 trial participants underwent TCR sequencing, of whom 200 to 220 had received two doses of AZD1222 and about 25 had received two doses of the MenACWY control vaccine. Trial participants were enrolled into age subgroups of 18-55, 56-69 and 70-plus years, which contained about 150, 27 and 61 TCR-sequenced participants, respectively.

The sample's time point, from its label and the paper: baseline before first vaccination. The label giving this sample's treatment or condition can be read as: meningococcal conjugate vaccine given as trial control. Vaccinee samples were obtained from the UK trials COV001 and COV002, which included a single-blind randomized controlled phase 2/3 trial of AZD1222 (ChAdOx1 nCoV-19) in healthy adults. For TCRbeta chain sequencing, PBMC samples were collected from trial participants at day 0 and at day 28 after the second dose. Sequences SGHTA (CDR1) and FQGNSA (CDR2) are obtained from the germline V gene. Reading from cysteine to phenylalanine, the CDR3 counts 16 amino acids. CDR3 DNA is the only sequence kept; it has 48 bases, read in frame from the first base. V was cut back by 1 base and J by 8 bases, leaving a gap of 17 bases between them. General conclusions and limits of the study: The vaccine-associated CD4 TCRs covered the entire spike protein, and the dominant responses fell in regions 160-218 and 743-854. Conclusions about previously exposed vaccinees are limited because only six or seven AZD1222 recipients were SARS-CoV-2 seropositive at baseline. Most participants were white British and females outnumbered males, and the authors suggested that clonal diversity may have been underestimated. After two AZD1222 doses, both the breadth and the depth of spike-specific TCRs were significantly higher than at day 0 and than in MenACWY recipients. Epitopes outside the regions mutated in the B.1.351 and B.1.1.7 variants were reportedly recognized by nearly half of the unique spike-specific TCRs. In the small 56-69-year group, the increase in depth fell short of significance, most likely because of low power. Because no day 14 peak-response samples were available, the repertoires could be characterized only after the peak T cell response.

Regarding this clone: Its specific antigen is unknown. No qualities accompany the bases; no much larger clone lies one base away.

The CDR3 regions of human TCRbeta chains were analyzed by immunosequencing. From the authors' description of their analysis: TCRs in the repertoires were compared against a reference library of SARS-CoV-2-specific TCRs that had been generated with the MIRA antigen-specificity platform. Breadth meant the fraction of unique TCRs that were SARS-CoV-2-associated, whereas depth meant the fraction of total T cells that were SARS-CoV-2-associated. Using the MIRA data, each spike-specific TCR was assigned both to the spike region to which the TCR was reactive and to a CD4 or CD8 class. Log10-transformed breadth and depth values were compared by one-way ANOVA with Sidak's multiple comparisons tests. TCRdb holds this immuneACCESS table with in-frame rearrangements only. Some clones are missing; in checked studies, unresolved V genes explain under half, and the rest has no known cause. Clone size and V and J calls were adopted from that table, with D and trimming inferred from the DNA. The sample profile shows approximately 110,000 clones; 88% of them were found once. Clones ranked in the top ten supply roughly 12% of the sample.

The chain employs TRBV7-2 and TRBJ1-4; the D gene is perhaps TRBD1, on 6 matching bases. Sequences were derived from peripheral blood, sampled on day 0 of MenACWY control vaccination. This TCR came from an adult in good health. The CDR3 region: CASSLVVGRGEEKLFF. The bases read TGTGCCAGCAGCTTAGTGGTGGGCAGGGGTGAAGAAAAACTGTTTTTT.